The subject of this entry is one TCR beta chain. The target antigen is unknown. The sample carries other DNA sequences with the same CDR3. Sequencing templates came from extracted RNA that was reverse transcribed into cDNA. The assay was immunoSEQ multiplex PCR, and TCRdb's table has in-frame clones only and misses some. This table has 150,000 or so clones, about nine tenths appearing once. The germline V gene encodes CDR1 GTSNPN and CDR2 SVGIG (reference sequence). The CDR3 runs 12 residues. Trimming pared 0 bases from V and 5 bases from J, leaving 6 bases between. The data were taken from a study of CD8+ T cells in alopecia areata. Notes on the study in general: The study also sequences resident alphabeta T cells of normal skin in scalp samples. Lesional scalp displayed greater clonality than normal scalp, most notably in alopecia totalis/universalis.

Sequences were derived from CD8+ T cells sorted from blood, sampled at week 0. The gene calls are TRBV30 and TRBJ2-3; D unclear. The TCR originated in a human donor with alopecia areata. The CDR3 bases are TGTGCCTGGAGTGTATCCGGAGATACGCAGTATTTT. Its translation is CAWSVSGDTQYF.